The following is a TCR beta chain sequence with its context. The antigen is unknown. TCRdb re-analysed the 5' RACE reads in MiXCR, keeping a single row per CDR3 protein. The sample contains some 32,000 distinct CDR3 sequences, 27% of which appear only once. Cells sorted as Tregs were CD4+, CD25+ and CD127-/low. Study conclusions and caveats: Larger-cohort validation covered only one TCR beta V-J rearrangement. Tumor memory CD4+ T cell TCR gene usage was found to cluster with blood and lymph node memory CD4+ cells and with lymph node naive CD4+ cells.

Source material: tumor-infiltrating Tregs sorted from the breast tumor. This TCR derives from a female donor with breast cancer.

The CDR3 nucleotides read TGCGCCAGCAGCTCGACAGGGAACACCATATATTTT. Its translation is CASSSTGNTIYF. J is TRBJ1-3 and V is TRBV5-1; 7 nucleotides agree with TRBD1. From germline, CDR1 is SGHRS and CDR2 YFSETQ. The length of the CDR3 is 12 residues. Unmatched junction bases numbered 1, after V lost 3 bases and J lost 7 bases.